The next 26 T cell receptor beta chains were all read from a single sample in a study of early T cells in non-severe SARS-CoV-2 infection. TCRdb redid the calling of the 5' RACE reads with MiXCR, one entry per CDR3 protein. The sample has about 97,000 distinct CDR3 sequences, roughly 13% seen once. The sequencing input was whole blood. These receptor sequences come from an adult who was a healthcare worker with PCR-confirmed SARS-CoV-2 infection or an uninfected control (not recorded which).

The chain has TRBV29-1 and TRBJ2-1; D gene uncertain. CDR1 is SQVTM, CDR2 ANQGSEA, per germline. The CDR3 spans 10 residues. V was clipped by 0 bases and J by 12 bases, with 6 bases between them. The CDR3 spells CSVEESLQFF. The CDR3 DNA sequence: TGCAGCGTTGAAGAGAGTCTGCAGTTCTTC.

The V gene is TRBV5-1, the J gene TRBJ1-2; TRBD1 aligns across 7 bases. With V trimmed by 1 base and J by 9 bases, 3 bases remained unmatched. This CDR3 has 12 residues. Germline loops: CDR1 SGHRS, CDR2 YFSETQ. The CDR3 DNA reads TGCGCCAGCAGCTTGAGACAGGGTCGCTACACCTTC. This translates into CASSLRQGRYTF.

The chain combines TRBV28 with TRBJ1-5, with D perhaps TRBD1 (5 bases). Trimming took off 6 bases at V and 4 bases at J, with 16 bases between the two ends. Germline V CDR1 and CDR2: MDHEN, SYDVKM. The CDR3 length is 15 residues. The CDR3 reads CASSPRDRINQPQHF. The CDR3 DNA reads as TGTGCCAGCAGCCCCCGGGACCGGATAAATCAGCCCCAGCATTTT.

As DNA, the CDR3 is TGTGCCAGCAGCAAACCCCCGGGCCGCAATCAGCCCCAGCATTTT. Its translation is CASSKPPGRNQPQHF. This chain links TRBV21-1 with TRBJ1-5; TRBD1 was called by the table and not checked on the DNA. TRBV21-1 is assigned pseudogene status. This CDR3 has 15 residues.

Many counts were recorded for this clonotype. V gene TRBV27 combines with J gene TRBJ1-5; weak D call: TRBD1 (6 bases). V was shortened by 3 bases and J by 2 bases, with 8 bases between the two germline ends. Germline V CDR1 and CDR2: MNHEY, SMNVEV (reference sequence). The CDR3 spans 14 residues. CDR3 sequence: CASSLSGGNQPQHF. The CDR3 DNA sequence: TGTGCCAGCAGTTTGTCAGGGGGCAATCAGCCCCAGCATTTT.

The rearrangement uses TRBV7-9 and TRBJ1-1, with D possibly matching TRBD1 (6 bases). V gave up 5 bases and J gave up 0 bases, with 10 bases separating them. CDR1 is SEHNR, CDR2 FQNEAQ, per germline (reference sequence). The CDR3 is 14 residues long. CDR3 loop: CASSHDRLNTEAFF. For the CDR3, the DNA is TGTGCCAGCAGCCATGACAGGTTGAACACTGAAGCTTTCTTT.

The CDR3, as DNA: TGTGCCAGCAGCAGGGGCCAGGGGGTGGAGACCCAGTACTTC. Its translation: CASSRGQGVETQYF. The rearrangement joins TRBV7-9 to TRBJ2-5; 7 bases are a match to TRBD1. The CDR3 loop spans 14 amino acids. The junction had 8 bases not matched to a gene; V was cut back by 5 bases and J by 5 bases. Germline V CDR1 and CDR2: SEHNR, FQNEAQ (reference sequence).

This clonotype has just a few counts. This chain joins TRBV29-1 and TRBJ2-1, with D tentatively TRBD2 (6 bases). The V and J ends lost 4 bases and 4 bases respectively, with 11 bases between them. The CDR3 is made up of 13 amino acids. Germline lookup yields CDR1 SQVTM and CDR2 ANQGSEA. DNA for the CDR3: TGCAGCGTTGCTGGGACTCCTTACAATGAGCAGTTCTTC. This codes for CSVAGTPYNEQFF.

There are a few counts of this clonotype. The V call is TRBV9, the J call TRBJ2-2; 13 bases agree with TRBD2. V was clipped by 4 bases and J by 3 bases; unmatched bases: 6. CDR3 length: 17 residues. Germline V gene sequence: CDR1 SGDLS, CDR2 YYNGEE. The CDR3 loop reads CASSPGLAGVDTGELFF. CDR3 DNA: TGTGCCAGCAGCCCCGGACTAGCGGGAGTCGACACCGGGGAGCTGTTTTTT.

This clonotype showed up many times. The chain joins TRBV7-9 to TRBJ2-3, with D maybe TRBD2 (5 bases). The length of the CDR3 is 12 residues. Trimming removed 1 base at V and 6 bases at J, with 5 bases between. Germline V CDR1 and CDR2: SEHNR, FQNEAQ (reference sequence). The CDR3 spells CASSLGRDTQYF. CDR3 DNA sequence: TGTGCCAGCAGCTTAGGGAGGGATACGCAGTATTTT.

This clonotype was counted ten times or more. The chain is built from TRBV6-2 or TRBV6-3 and TRBJ1-1; TRBD1 aligns across 9 bases. The CDR3 totals 17 residues. V lost 5 bases to trimming and J lost 0 bases; unmatched junction nucleotides: 10. CDR1 is MNHEY and CDR2 is SVGEGT in the germline V gene. The CDR3 bases are TGTGCCAGCAGTGTAACAGGGGGCTCGAATTTGAACACTGAAGCTTTCTTT. As protein: CASSVTGGSNLNTEAFF.

In its sample, this clonotype was seen many times. The chain carries TRBV19 and TRBJ1-5, with D hard to call. Germline CDR1 and CDR2: LNHDA and SQIVND (reference sequence). The CDR3 totals 12 residues. Trimming took off 7 bases at V and 7 bases at J, with 11 bases between the two ends. CDR3 in amino acids: CASKSAGQPQHF. The DNA for the CDR3 is TGTGCCAGTAAGTCTGCGGGACAGCCCCAGCATTTT. Filled out from reference TRBV19 and TRBJ1-5, the complete variable domain reads DGGITQSPKYLFRKEGQNVTLSCEQNLNHDAMYWYRQDPGQGLRLIYYSQIVNDFQKGDIAEGYSVSREKKESFPLTVTSAQKNPTAFYLCASKSAGQPQHFGDGTRLSIL.

This clonotype was counted between two and nine times. The V and J genes are TRBV20-1 and TRBJ1-4; TRBD1 matches 9 bases. V was pared by 2 bases and J by 10 bases, with 5 bases of the junction left unmatched. This CDR3 comprises 13 residues. From germline, CDR1 is DFQATT and CDR2 SNEGSKA (reference sequence). In DNA, the CDR3 is TGCAGTGCTAGACCGGGACAGGGTGGAAAACTGTTTTTT. Its protein is CSARPGQGGKLFF.

The chain links TRBV2 to TRBJ2-2; D is undetermined. This CDR3 has 16 residues. Trimming left V 3 bases short and J 0 bases short, with 11 bases between. Germline CDR1 SNHLY, CDR2 FYNNEI. Here the CDR3 DNA reads TGTGCCAGCAGTGAGGGCCACCCTGCGAACACCGGGGAGCTGTTTTTT. Amino acid sequence: CASSEGHPANTGELFF.

The chain links TRBV5-1 to TRBJ2-1, with 9 nucleotides matching TRBD1. Germline values: CDR1 SGHRS, CDR2 YFSETQ. The CDR3 covers 15 residues. V gave up 4 bases and J gave up 4 bases; unmatched junction bases: 6. Here the CDR3 reads CASSAQGASYNEQFF. CDR3 nucleotide sequence: TGCGCCAGCAGCGCACAGGGGGCTTCGTACAATGAGCAGTTCTTC.

This clonotype has a handful of counts. V usage is TRBV6-5 and J usage is TRBJ2-7, with a possible D match to TRBD1 (6 bases). Germline values: CDR1 MNHEY, CDR2 SVGAGI. This CDR3 has 18 amino acids. V gave up 6 bases and J gave up 3 bases, with 27 bases separating them. The CDR3 sequence: CASSRTGTTNSLYYEQYF. DNA for the CDR3: TGTGCCAGCAGCCGAACCGGGACAACCAACTCCCTCTACTACGAGCAGTACTTC.

A few counts support this clonotype. This chain joins TRBV3-1 and TRBJ2-2, with 7 bases fitting TRBD2. CDR1 and CDR2 (germline): LGHDT, YNNKEL (reference sequence). Germline trimming cut 1 base from V and 4 bases from J; bases unmatched to any gene: 6. The CDR3 contains 16 residues. The CDR3: CASSQGFAGVTGELFF. The CDR3 region has the DNA TGTGCCAGCAGCCAAGGATTTGCGGGGGTCACCGGGGAGCTGTTTTTT.

This clonotype was recorded many times. The chain uses TRBV29-1 and TRBJ1-1; D gene unclear. The CDR3 spans 11 residues. With 2 bases removed from V and 6 bases from J, the gap between germline ends came to 7 bases. Germline V gives CDR1 SQVTM, CDR2 ANQGSEA. Here the CDR3 reads CSVETTAEAFF. In DNA form, the CDR3 reads TGCAGCGTTGAAACGACGGCTGAAGCTTTCTTT.

This clonotype was observed at least ten times. J is TRBJ2-1 and V is TRBV28, with 7 bases that match TRBD1. V was pared by 4 bases and J by 9 bases, with 6 bases of the junction left unmatched. CDR1 is MDHEN and CDR2 is SYDVKM in the germline V gene. This CDR3 spans 13 amino acids. CDR3 loop: CASSYRGVGEQFF. The CDR3 nucleotides read TGTGCCAGCAGTTACAGGGGAGTCGGTGAGCAGTTCTTC.

This clonotype was found a few times. This chain joins TRBV12-3 or TRBV12-4 and TRBJ2-1; D is undetermined. The CDR3 totals 11 residues. Trimming cost V 4 bases and J 7 bases, with 5 bases left between them. DNA of the CDR3: TGTGCCAGCAGTTCGGAAAATGAGCAGTTCTTC. The encoded protein is CASSSENEQFF.

This clonotype has ten or more counts. CDR3 sequence reads: CASSLPGRNQPQHF. CDR3 sequence (DNA): TGTGCCAGCAGCTTGCCGGGACGGAATCAGCCCCAGCATTTT. V is TRBV5-4 and J is TRBJ1-5; perhaps TRBD1 as D (5 bases). V lost 1 base, J lost 4 bases, and 9 bases lay in between. This CDR3 is built from 14 residues. In germline, CDR1 is SGHNT, CDR2 YYREEE (reference sequence).

The chain uses TRBV28 and TRBJ1-5; D is unclear. The CDR3 covers 15 residues. V lost 6 bases, J lost 5 bases, and 17 bases lay in between. CDR1 is MDHEN and CDR2 is SYDVKM in the germline V gene. This chain's CDR3 is CASSPGLGIYQPQHF. The CDR3 DNA reads TGTGCCAGCAGCCCCGGGCTCGGAATTTATCAGCCCCAGCATTTT.

This clonotype appeared many times. The chain links TRBV4-1 to TRBJ1-5, with D hard to call. Germline CDR1 MGHRA, CDR2 YSYEKL. The CDR3 has 17 residues. The V end lost 0 bases, the J end lost 9 bases, and 21 bases lay between the germline ends. Here the CDR3 reads CASSQEGRADGLRPQHF. CDR3 nucleotide sequence: TGCGCCAGCAGCCAAGAGGGCCGGGCGGACGGTTTGAGGCCCCAGCATTTT.

This clonotype was seen more than once but under ten times. V gene TRBV5-1 combines with J gene TRBJ2-1; D might be TRBD1 (5 bases). The CDR3 totals 13 residues. The ends were cut back, 5 bases at V and 7 bases at J, with 13 bases in the middle. Germline V lookup: CDR1 SGHRS, CDR2 YFSETQ. CDR3 nucleotides: TGCGCCAGCAGGGGGCTAGTGAATAATGAGCAGTTCTTC. This sequence encodes CASRGLVNNEQFF.

This clonotype was observed a few times. This chain joins TRBV20-1 and TRBJ2-1; 14 bases fit TRBD2. Looked up from germline, CDR1 is DFQATT and CDR2 is SNEGSKA (reference sequence). CDR3 length: 14 residues. V was pared by 3 bases and J by 9 bases, with 4 bases of the junction left unmatched. CDR3 residues: CSASGLAGGGEQFF. DNA of the CDR3: TGCAGTGCTAGCGGACTAGCGGGAGGCGGTGAGCAGTTCTTC.

The rearrangement links TRBV29-1 to TRBJ2-7, with 8 bases lining up with TRBD1. The CDR3 is 13 amino acids. V trimming: 6 bases; J trimming: 3 bases; junction bases outside the gene matches: 7. Germline lookup yields CDR1 SQVTM and CDR2 ANQGSEA. The CDR3 loop reads CSVLTGVNYEQYF. The CDR3 DNA sequence: TGCAGCGTCTTGACAGGGGTGAACTACGAGCAGTACTTC.